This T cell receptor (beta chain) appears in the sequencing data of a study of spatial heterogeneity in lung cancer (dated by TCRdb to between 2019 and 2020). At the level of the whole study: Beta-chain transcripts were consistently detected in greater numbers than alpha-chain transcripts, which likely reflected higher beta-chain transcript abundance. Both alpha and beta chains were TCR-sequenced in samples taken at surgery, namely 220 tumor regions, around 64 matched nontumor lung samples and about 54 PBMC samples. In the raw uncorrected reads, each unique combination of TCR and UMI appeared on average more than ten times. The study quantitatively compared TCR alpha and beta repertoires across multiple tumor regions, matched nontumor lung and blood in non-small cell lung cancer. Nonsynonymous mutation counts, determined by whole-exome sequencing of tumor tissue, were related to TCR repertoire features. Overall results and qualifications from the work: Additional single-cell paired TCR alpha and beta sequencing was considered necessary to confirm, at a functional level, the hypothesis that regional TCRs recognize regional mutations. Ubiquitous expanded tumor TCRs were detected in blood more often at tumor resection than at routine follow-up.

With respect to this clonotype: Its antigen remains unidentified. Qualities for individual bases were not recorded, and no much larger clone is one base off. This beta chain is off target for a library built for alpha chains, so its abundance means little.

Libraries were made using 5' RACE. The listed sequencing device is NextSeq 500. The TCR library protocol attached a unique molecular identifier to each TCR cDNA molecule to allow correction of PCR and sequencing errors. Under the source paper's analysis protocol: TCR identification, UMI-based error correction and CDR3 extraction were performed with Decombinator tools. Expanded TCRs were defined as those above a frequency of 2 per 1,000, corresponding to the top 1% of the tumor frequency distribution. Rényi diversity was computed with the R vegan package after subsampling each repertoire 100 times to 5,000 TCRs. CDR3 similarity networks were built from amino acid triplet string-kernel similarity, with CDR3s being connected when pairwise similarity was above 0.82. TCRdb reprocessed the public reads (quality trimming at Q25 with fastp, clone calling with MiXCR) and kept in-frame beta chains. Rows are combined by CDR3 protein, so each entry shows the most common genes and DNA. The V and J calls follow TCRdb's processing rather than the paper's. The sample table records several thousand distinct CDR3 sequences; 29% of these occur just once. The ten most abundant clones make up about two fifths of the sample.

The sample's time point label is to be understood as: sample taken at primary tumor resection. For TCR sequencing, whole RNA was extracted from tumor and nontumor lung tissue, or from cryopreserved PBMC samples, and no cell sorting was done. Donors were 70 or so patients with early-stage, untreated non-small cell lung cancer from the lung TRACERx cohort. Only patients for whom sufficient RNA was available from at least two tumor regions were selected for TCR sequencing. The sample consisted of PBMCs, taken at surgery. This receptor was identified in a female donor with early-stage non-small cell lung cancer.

The CDR3 loop reads CASRQTSGDTDTQYF. The sequenced DNA: TGTGCCAGCAGACAGACTAGCGGGGACACAGATACGCAGTATTTT. The V and J segments used are TRBV7-8 and TRBJ2-3; 11 bases in the middle match TRBD2. Germline trimming amounts to 6 bases on V and 2 bases on J, with 4 as the count of junction bases outside the gene matches. The CDR3 contains 15 residues, cysteine and phenylalanine counted. The sequence is cut down to CDR3 DNA, 45 bases in frame from base 1. CDR1 and CDR2, looked up from the germline V gene, are SGHVS and FQNEAQ.